These 15 T cell receptor beta chains were sequenced from one sample in a study of response to subunit inactivated influenza vaccine. Each CDR3 protein is one row after TCRdb ran MiXCR on the RT-PCR reads. The sample lists approximately 520,000 distinct CDR3 sequences; more than 15% were seen once. The sequencing here drew on CD4+ T cells sorted from PBMCs, taken about 23 months after vaccination. These receptors originate from a man aged 50-75 years who received an inactivated influenza vaccine.

Many counts were recorded for this clonotype. The J gene is TRBJ2-2, the V gene TRBV18; D unclear. V was clipped by 8 bases and J by 3 bases, with 7 bases between them. Germline V gives CDR1 KGHSH, CDR2 LQKENI. The CDR3 loop spans 12 amino acids. The CDR3 nucleotides read TGTGCCAGCAGCCCAGACACCGGGGAGCTGTTTTTT. Translation gives CASSPDTGELFF.

J is TRBJ1-5 and V is TRBV18, with D perhaps TRBD1 (5 bases). The ends were cut back, 5 bases at V and 5 bases at J, with 10 bases in the middle. From germline, CDR1 is KGHSH and CDR2 LQKENI. The CDR3 has 13 residues. The CDR3: CASSKGVDQPQHF. In DNA form, the CDR3 reads TGTGCCAGCTCAAAAGGGGTAGATCAGCCCCAGCATTTT.

This clonotype was recorded at least ten times. The rearrangement joins TRBV6-2 or TRBV6-3 to TRBJ1-1; the D is unclear. There are 14 residues in the CDR3. The ends were cut back, 2 bases at V and 3 bases at J, with 10 bases in the middle. Germline CDR1 MNHEY, CDR2 SVGEGT. The CDR3 nucleotides read TGTGCCAGCAGTTACAACAGTATCTACACTGAAGCTTTCTTT. Translation gives CASSYNSIYTEAFF.

This clonotype came up a few times. The chain links TRBV10-3 to TRBJ1-5; D might be TRBD1 (5 bases). Per the germline V gene, CDR1 is ENHRY and CDR2 is SYGVKD. V was cut by 3 bases and J by 6 bases, with 15 bases left in between. CDR3 size: 15 residues. Here the CDR3 DNA reads TGTGCCATCAGTGATTCTGGGGGTAAGGGTCAGCCCCAGCATTTT. Translated, it gives CAISDSGGKGQPQHF.

The chain carries TRBV20-1 and TRBJ2-7; D may be TRBD2 (6 bases). Germline CDR1 DFQATT, CDR2 SNEGSKA (reference sequence). The germline V and J ends were trimmed by 3 bases and 3 bases, with 12 bases remaining between them. This CDR3 region has 13 residues. This chain's CDR3 is CSASGGRIYEQYF. The CDR3 nucleotides read TGCAGTGCTAGTGGGGGGAGGATCTACGAGCAGTACTTC.

There are a few counts of this clonotype. CDR3 amino acids: CASSHSGHNEQFF. The CDR3 DNA reads TGCGCCAGCAGCCACAGCGGGCACAATGAGCAGTTCTTC. The chain carries TRBV4-3 and TRBJ2-1; tentative D call: TRBD2 (6 bases). The CDR3 is 13 residues long. Germline CDR1 and CDR2: LGHNA and YSLEER. V gave up 3 bases and J gave up 5 bases, with 8 bases separating them.

V usage is TRBV5-1 and J usage is TRBJ2-7; 14 nucleotides line up with TRBD2. CDR3 length: 16 residues. The V gene's germline CDR1 is SGHRS and CDR2 YFSETQ. V trimming: 5 bases; J trimming: 5 bases; junction bases outside the gene matches: 9. In DNA, the CDR3 is TGCGCCAGCAGAACCGGGACTAGCGGGAGAACTGACGAGCAGTACTTC. Encoded protein: CASRTGTSGRTDEQYF. The variable domain in full, completed from reference TRBV5-1 and TRBJ2-7, reads KAGVTQTPRYLIKTRGQQVTLSCSPISGHRSVSWYQQTPGQGLQFLFEYFSETQRNKGNFPGRFSGRQFSNSRSEMNVSTLELGDSALYLCASRTGTSGRTDEQYFGPGTRLTVT.

The sample holds a few counts of this clonotype. The chain links TRBV3-1 to TRBJ1-2; the D gene is possibly TRBD1 (6 bases). CDR1 is LGHDT, CDR2 YNNKEL, per germline (reference sequence). V was trimmed by 5 bases and J by 4 bases, leaving 17 bases between them. This CDR3 is built from 15 residues. CDR3 amino acids: CASSITGSPSYGYTF. CDR3 nucleotide sequence: TGTGCCAGCAGCATTACAGGGTCCCCTTCCTATGGCTACACCTTC.

The chain combines TRBV2 with TRBJ2-1; tentative D call: TRBD1 (6 bases). Germline CDR1 and CDR2: SNHLY and FYNNEI. The CDR3 is made up of 16 amino acids. The germline V and J ends were trimmed by 3 bases and 5 bases, with 17 bases remaining between them. CDR3 DNA: TGTGCCAGCAGTGAGCGGTCCATAAGGGGGAACAATGAGCAGTTCTTC. It encodes CASSERSIRGNNEQFF. Filled out from reference TRBV2 and TRBJ2-1, the complete variable domain reads EPEVTQTPSHQVTQMGQEVILRCVPISNHLYFYWYRQILGQKVEFLVSFYNNEISEKSEIFDDQFSVERPDGSNFTLKIRSTKLEDSAMYFCASSERSIRGNNEQFFGPGTRLTVL.

Written as DNA, the CDR3 is TGCAGTGCACTCTCTCCCGGGACAGGGGTGAATGAGCAGTTCTTC. It codes for CSALSPGTGVNEQFF. This sequence joins TRBV20-1 and TRBJ2-1; 10 nucleotides align to TRBD1. J lost 7 bases, V lost 6 bases, and 12 bases had no gene match. Germline CDR1 reads DFQATT; CDR2 reads SNEGSKA (reference sequence). CDR3 length equals 15 residues.

The CDR3 sequence is CAWSVSLRTGHLQETQYF. The CDR3 DNA sequence: TGTGCCTGGAGTGTAAGCCTTCGGACCGGACATTTACAAGAGACCCAGTACTTC. The chain is built from TRBV30 and TRBJ2-5; tentatively, D is TRBD1 (5 bases). The CDR3 covers 18 residues. V lost 0 bases and J lost 2, with 22 bases in between. Germline-derived CDR1 and CDR2 are GTSNPN and SVGIG (reference sequence).

J is TRBJ2-7 and V is TRBV29-1; weak D call: TRBD2 (5 bases). Germline lookup yields CDR1 SQVTM and CDR2 ANQGSEA. The CDR3 runs 12 residues. Trimming pared 3 bases from V and 3 bases from J, leaving 9 bases between. CDR3 loop: CSVDGLDYEQYF. DNA for the CDR3: TGCAGCGTTGACGGACTCGACTACGAGCAGTACTTC.

This clonotype was recorded a few times. This sequence joins TRBV5-5 and TRBJ2-7; D possibly corresponds to TRBD2 (5 bases). In germline, CDR1 is SGHKS, CDR2 YYEKEE (reference sequence). V lost 3 bases and J 6 bases, leaving 13 bases between the germline ends. The CDR3 has 13 amino acids. CDR3 loop: CASSSPGKGEQYF. In DNA, the CDR3 is TGTGCCAGCAGCTCGCCGGGAAAGGGCGAGCAGTACTTC.

In this sample, this clonotype turned up a few times. This sequence joins TRBV10-3 and TRBJ2-2, with D perhaps TRBD1 or TRBD2 (5 bases each). Trimming cost V 5 bases and J 4 bases, with 8 bases left between them. The germline V gene encodes CDR1 ENHRY and CDR2 SYGVKD. CDR3 length equals 13 residues. CDR3 protein: CAISPGSTGELFF. As DNA, the CDR3 is TGTGCCATCAGTCCAGGGAGCACCGGGGAGCTGTTTTTT.

The chain employs TRBV5-1 and TRBJ2-7; a possible D gene is TRBD1 (5 bases). Trimming left V 2 bases short and J 2 bases short, with 14 bases between. This CDR3 has 15 residues. Germline CDR1 and CDR2: SGHRS and YFSETQ. CDR3 region: CASSFSRGVAYEQYF. The CDR3 region has the DNA TGCGCCAGCAGCTTCAGTAGGGGCGTAGCCTACGAGCAGTACTTC.